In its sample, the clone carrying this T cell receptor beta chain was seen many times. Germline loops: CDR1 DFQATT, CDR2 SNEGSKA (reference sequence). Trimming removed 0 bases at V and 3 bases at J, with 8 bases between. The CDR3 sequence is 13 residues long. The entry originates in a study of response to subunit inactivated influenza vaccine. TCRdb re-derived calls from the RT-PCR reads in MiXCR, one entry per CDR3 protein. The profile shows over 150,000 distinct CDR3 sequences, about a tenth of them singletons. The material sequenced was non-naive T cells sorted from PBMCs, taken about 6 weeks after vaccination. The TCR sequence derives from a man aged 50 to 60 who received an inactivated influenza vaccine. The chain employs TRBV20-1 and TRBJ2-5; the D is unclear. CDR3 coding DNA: TGCAGTGCTAGAGATAATTTAAAAGAGACCCAGTACTTC. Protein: CSARDNLKETQYF.